This entry features one T cell receptor beta chain sequence. CD8 cells regarded as naive lacked CD45RO, were positively chosen for CCR7, and omitted terminally differentiated effector memory CD45RA+ cells. Each sample came from a Caucasian adult donor living in Nashville, Tennessee. This entry belongs to a study of shared clonotypes between healthy human individuals. Profiled with immunoSEQ multiplex PCR; TCRdb holds only in-frame clones, not every one. The sample gives over 2,000,000 clones, approximately 92% of which show up once; less than 2% is in the top ten. Germline CDR1 and CDR2: LNHDA and SQIVND (reference sequence). Unmatched junction bases numbered 8, after V lost 1 base and J lost 3 bases. The CDR3 covers 16 residues.

The J gene is TRBJ1-1, the V gene TRBV19; TRBD1 agrees at 7 bases. Sequenced material: naive CD8+ T cells from PBMCs. The clonotype comes from a man in his late teens or twenties in good health. Some clones in this sample may be carry-over from other donors' samples. The CDR3 DNA sequence: TGTGCCAGTAGTATAGGACAGGGCGAGGGCGACACTGAAGCTTTCTTT. Translated: CASSIGQGEGDTEAFF.